This TCR beta chain was sequenced for a study of T cell changes during pregnancy in multiple sclerosis (dated by TCRdb to between 2018 and 2021). Some background on the complete study: The study examined how the T cell repertoire changed over the course of pregnancy in women with multiple sclerosis.

Library preparation employed the immunoSEQ multiplex PCR assay. Held by TCRdb, this immuneACCESS table contains in-frame sequences only and omits some clones. Under half of the omission traces to an unresolved V gene where checked; the cause of the rest is unknown. The sample table lists 93,000 or so clones, around 90% of them with a count of one. Around 0.93% of the sample lies in the top ten. Reading from cysteine to phenylalanine, the CDR3 counts 16 amino acids. The entry retains the CDR3 DNA only, 48 bases that are in frame from base 1. CDR1 and CDR2, per the germline V gene (reference sequence), are LNHDA and SQIVND. V is shortened by 3 bases, J by 0 bases, and the region joining them spans 9 bases. Turning to this clone: Its antigen target is currently unknown. No base qualities exist here, and no much larger clone lies one base off it.

This sequence uses TRBV19 and TRBJ2-6, and perhaps TRBD1 as D gene, on 7 matching bases. Sequencing used peripheral blood, obtained before pregnancy. This TCR was sampled from a female donor with multiple sclerosis, enrolled in a pregnancy study. The bases are TGTGCCAGTAGTATCCAGGGGGGCTCTGGGGCCAACGTCCTGACTTTC. Translated, it reads CASSIQGGSGANVLTF.